The 5 T cell receptor beta chains below were found in one sample sequenced in a study of somatic mutations in cytotoxic T cells in rheumatoid arthritis (dated by TCRdb to the late 2010s). The method behind the library was the immunoSEQ multiplex PCR assay. In its TCRdb copy, this immuneACCESS table keeps in-frame sequences only and misses some clones. Where compared with another copy, unresolved V genes explain less than half of these, and the others have no known cause. For this sample there are tens of thousands of clones; approximately 80% appear just once. The ten most abundant clones make up about 15% of the sample. The sequencing sample was made of CD8+ T cells sorted from blood. The receptors were sampled from an adult with rheumatoid arthritis.

In its sample, this clone was seen once. The CDR3 region has the DNA TGTGCCAGCAGCTTGGGGACGGGGGGCTATGGCTACACCTTC. Protein: CASSLGTGGYGYTF. The chain employs TRBV5-6 and TRBJ1-2; D might be TRBD1 (5 bases). The V gene's germline CDR1 is SGHDT and CDR2 YYEEEE. This CDR3 region has 14 residues. The V gene lost 0 bases and the J gene lost 4 bases, with 10 bases spanning the gap.

The chain recombines TRBV2 with TRBJ2-3; weak D call: TRBD2 (6 bases). Trimming took 8 bases from V and 1 from J, leaving 22 bases between them. The CDR3 totals 17 residues. Germline V CDR1 and CDR2: SNHLY, FYNNEI. The CDR3 sequence is CASGNSGVGGGTDTQYF. The CDR3 DNA follows: TGTGCCAGCGGGAATAGCGGAGTCGGGGGTGGCACAGATACGCAGTATTTT.

The chain carries TRBV10-3 and TRBJ2-3, with TRBD1 matching 10 bases. The CDR3 is 14 residues long. CDR1 is ENHRY, CDR2 SYGVKD, per germline. Germline trimming cut 10 bases from V and 0 bases from J; bases unmatched to any gene: 4. The CDR3 here is CATGQGVSTDTQYF. The CDR3 region has the DNA TGTGCCACTGGACAGGGGGTAAGCACAGATACGCAGTATTTT.

The V and J genes are TRBV5-6 and TRBJ2-3; 14 bases are a match to TRBD2. With 0 bases clipped from V and 4 bases from J, the junction kept 1 base outside the gene matches. The CDR3 spans 16 residues. Germline V gives CDR1 SGHDT, CDR2 YYEEEE. The CDR3 here is CASSLGLAGGPDTQYF. For the CDR3, the DNA is TGTGCCAGCAGCTTGGGACTAGCGGGGGGGCCAGATACGCAGTATTTT.

This clone has more than one count but fewer than ten. This rearrangement joins TRBV25-1 to TRBJ1-4, with D unresolved. The germline CDR1 and CDR2 sequences are MGHDK and SYGVNS. The CDR3 has 11 amino acids. V lost 3 bases and J lost 7, with 3 bases in between. CDR3 nucleotide sequence: TGTGCCAGCAGTGATTCTGAAAAACTGTTTTTT. Translation: CASSDSEKLFF.